Listed below are T cell receptor beta chains from one sample, sequenced in a study of neoadjuvant anti-PD-1 for oral cavity cancer. Sequenced by immunoSEQ multiplex PCR; TCRdb stores in-frame clones only, minus some. The sample consists of over 14,000 clones, under 80% of them appearing once. This specimen was PBMCs, taken before nivolumab (anti-PD-1) treatment. These TCRs come from a person aged 40 to 85 with oral cavity squamous cell carcinoma. Both conserved end residues are part of each CDR3. The D gene is left open where the match is weak. Some rows mark clone size as missing; the rest say once, few, many or name a class of expanded clone.

J | size | V | D | CDR3 | DNA
TRBJ2-1 | - | TRBV7-8 | - | CASSHGRTLRSYNEQFF | TGTGCCAGCAGCCACGGGCGGACTCTTAGGTCCTACAATGAGCAGTTCTTC
TRBJ1-2 | - | TRBV28 | - | CACYGGGHGNLYGYTF | TGTGCCTGCTACGGGGGAGGGCACGGGAACCTCTATGGCTACACCTTC
TRBJ1-1 | - | TRBV6-1 | - | CASGGGSTEAFF | TGTGCCAGTGGAGGGGGGAGCACTGAAGCTTTCTTT
TRBJ2-5 | once | TRBV7-2 | - | CASSPGNQETQYF | TGTGCCAGCAGCCCCGGCAACCAAGAGACCCAGTACTTC
TRBJ2-7 | - | TRBV30 | TRBD1 | CAWTGTGVEQYF | TGTGCCTGGACCGGGACAGGGGTAGAGCAGTACTTC
TRBJ2-7 | - | TRBV6-5 | - | CASSYSSSYEQYF | TGTGCCAGCAGTTACTCGAGTAGCTACGAGCAGTACTTC
TRBJ2-7 | - | TRBV23-1 | - | CASSQSLTETISYEQYF | TGCGCCAGCAGTCAATCGCTGACAGAAACGATTTCCTACGAGCAGTACTTC
TRBJ2-7 | - | TRBV7-8 | - | CASSPRRQSSYEQYF | TGTGCCAGCAGCCCTAGGCGCCAGAGCTCCTACGAGCAGTACTTC
TRBJ2-1 | - | TRBV7-9 | TRBD2 | CASSFGSGRNEQFF | TGTGCCAGCAGCTTCGGTAGCGGGCGGAATGAGCAGTTCTTC
TRBJ2-1 | - | TRBV5-1 | - | CASSLRQDNEQFF | TGCGCCAGCAGCTTGAGACAGGACAATGAGCAGTTCTTC
TRBJ2-2 | - | TRBV7-3 | - | CASSPTPGVQTGELFF | TGTGCCAGCAGCCCAACTCCAGGGGTTCAGACCGGGGAGCTGTTTTTT
TRBJ2-7 | once | TRBV10-3 | TRBD2 | CAISKTSGRTYEQYF | TGTGCCATCAGTAAGACTAGCGGGAGGACCTACGAGCAGTACTTC
TRBJ1-6 | - | TRBV11-2 | TRBD1 | CASSLGTGGSPLHF | TGTGCCAGCAGCTTAGGGACAGGGGGCTCACCCCTCCACTTT
TRBJ2-7 | - | TRBV20-1 | - | CSAVLVDEQYF | TGCAGTGCCGTACTCGTGGACGAGCAGTACTTC
TRBJ1-5 | few | TRBV5-6 | - | CASSLALDGTLHF | TGTGCCAGCAGCTTGGCCCTGGACGGAACCCTGCATTTT
TRBJ2-1 | - | TRBV4-1 | - | CASSQGRRRVVNEQFF | TGCGCCAGCAGCCAAGGAAGGCGGAGGGTAGTCAATGAGCAGTTCTTC
TRBJ2-5 | - | TRBV19 | - | CASSIRDGAGETQYF | TGTGCCAGTAGTATCCGAGACGGGGCCGGGGAGACCCAGTACTTC
TRBJ2-3 | - | TRBV18 | TRBD1 | CASSPGTGITDTQYF | TGTGCCAGCTCACCCGGGACAGGGATCACAGATACGCAGTATTTT
TRBJ1-2 | - | TRBV11-2 | - | CASSLQHGPGRGYTF | TGTGCCAGCAGCTTACAACATGGACCCGGGCGAGGCTACACCTTC
TRBJ2-5 | few | TRBV2 | - | CASIPGPGLEETQYF | TGTGCCAGCATTCCGGGCCCCGGGCTGGAAGAGACCCAGTACTTC
TRBJ1-3 | - | TRBV6-1 | TRBD1 | CASSLTGVGNTIYF | TGTGCCAGCAGTTTGACAGGGGTAGGAAACACCATATATTTT
TRBJ2-7 | - | TRBV9 | - | CASSEGSGPGYEQYF | TGTGCCAGCAGCGAGGGATCCGGGCCTGGGTACGAGCAGTACTTC
TRBJ2-1 | - | TRBV6-5 | TRBD1 | CASSSGQAVFYNEQFF | TGTGCCAGCAGTTCCGGACAGGCGGTTTTCTACAATGAGCAGTTCTTC
TRBJ2-7 | - | TRBV29-1 | - | CSVELGGKYEQYF | TGCAGCGTTGAACTGGGGGGAAAATACGAGCAGTACTTC
TRBJ2-7 | - | TRBV6-5 | TRBD1 | CASSYWDRETYEQYF | TGTGCCAGCAGTTATTGGGACAGGGAGACCTACGAGCAGTACTTC
TRBJ1-6 | - | TRBV2 | - | CAAGARGNSPLHF | TGTGCCGCCGGTGCCAGGGGTAATTCACCCCTCCACTTT
TRBJ2-2 | - | TRBV27 | TRBD1 | CASSLLGTANTGELFF | TGTGCCAGCAGTTTACTCGGGACAGCGAACACCGGGGAGCTGTTTTTT
TRBJ1-2 | - | TRBV9 | - | CASSPRLGHGYTF | TGTGCCAGCAGCCCCAGACTCGGCCATGGCTACACCTTC
TRBJ1-1 | - | TRBV25-1 | - | CASSAITGHTEAFF | TGTGCCAGCAGTGCCATAACAGGGCACACTGAAGCTTTCTTT
TRBJ2-2 | - | TRBV7-6 | TRBD2 | CASGGANTGELFF | TGTGCCAGCGGGGGGGCGAACACCGGGGAGCTGTTTTTT
TRBJ2-7 | few | TRBV6-6 | - | CASSYTSGGDLRGQYF | TGTGCCAGCAGTTACACGTCCGGGGGTGACCTACGTGGGCAGTACTTC
TRBJ2-7 | - | TRBV7-6 | TRBD2 | CASSLFPGGPYEQYF | TGTGCCAGCAGCTTATTTCCGGGAGGGCCTTACGAGCAGTACTTC
TRBJ2-7 | few | TRBV10-3 | - | CAIRDRDTPAYEQYF | TGTGCCATCAGGGACCGGGACACCCCTGCCTACGAGCAGTACTTC
TRBJ1-1 | few | TRBV5-1 | - | CASSWVHRYTEAFF | TGCGCCAGCAGCTGGGTTCACAGATACACTGAAGCTTTCTTT
TRBJ1-2 | - | TRBV19 | TRBD1 | CASSNQAGQGYGYTF | TGTGCCAGTAGTAACCAAGCGGGACAGGGGTATGGCTACACCTTC
TRBJ1-2 | - | TRBV10-2 | TRBD1 | CASRDRDSGPRDTF | TGCGCCAGCAGGGACCGGGACAGCGGGCCGCGGGACACCTTC
TRBJ1-2 | once | TRBV4-1 | - | CASSQIRGGYGYTF | TGCGCCAGCAGCCAAATCCGGGGTGGGTATGGCTACACCTTC
TRBJ2-3 | - | TRBV5-1 | TRBD2 | CASSLDGSGSPTDTQYF | TGCGCCAGCAGCTTGGATGGTAGCGGGAGCCCCACAGATACGCAGTATTTT
TRBJ1-5 | - | TRBV5-4 | TRBD1 | CASSFGTANQPQHF | TGTGCCAGCAGCTTCGGGACAGCAAATCAGCCCCAGCATTTT
TRBJ2-1 | - | TRBV5-4 | - | CASSPSGVPLNQQFF | TGTGCCAGCAGCCCAAGCGGAGTTCCTCTCAATCAGCAGTTCTTC
TRBJ2-7 | few | TRBV5-1 | TRBD1 | CASRTGVGYEQYF | TGCGCCAGCCGGACAGGGGTGGGGTACGAGCAGTACTTC
TRBJ1-1 | - | TRBV5-1 | TRBD1 | CASKDRGNTEAFF | TGCGCCAGCAAGGACAGGGGAAACACTGAAGCTTTCTTT
TRBJ1-1 | - | TRBV5-1 | TRBD1 | CASNGPGGSEAFF | TGCGCCAGCAACGGTCCAGGGGGATCTGAAGCTTTCTTT
TRBJ2-7 | - | TRBV5-4 | TRBD1 | CASSLNRGLLEYF | TGTGCCAGCAGCTTGAACAGGGGGCTGCTAGAGTACTTC
TRBJ2-2 | - | TRBV10-1 | - | CASSEARTGELFF | TGCGCCAGCTCCGAGGCTAGGACCGGGGAGCTGTTTTTT
TRBJ2-3 | few | TRBV12-5 | TRBD2 | CASGLGLAPSTDTQYF | TGTGCTAGTGGTTTGGGACTAGCGCCGAGCACAGATACGCAGTATTTT
TRBJ2-6 | - | TRBV4-1 | - | CASSQTFQRTGANVLTF | TGCGCCAGCAGCCAAACCTTCCAGCGGACTGGGGCCAACGTCCTGACTTTC
TRBJ2-2 | - | TRBV7-9 | TRBD1 | CASSLGQFTGELFF | TGTGCCAGCAGCCTGGGACAGTTCACCGGGGAGCTGTTTTTT
TRBJ1-6 | once | TRBV5-1 | TRBD1 | CASSIGTGWDSPLHF | TGCGCCAGCAGCATAGGGACAGGGTGGGATTCACCCCTCCACTTT
TRBJ1-5 | - | TRBV7-6 | - | CASSLGQRMDSNQPQHF | TGTGCCAGCAGCTTAGGACAGCGTATGGATAGCAATCAGCCCCAGCATTTT
TRBJ2-3 | - | TRBV11-2 | - | CASNLGGGTDTQYF | TGTGCCAGCAATTTAGGGGGGGGTACAGATACGCAGTATTTT
TRBJ2-7 | - | TRBV5-1 | - | CASSLRRQTYEQYF | TGCGCCAGCAGCCTCCGGAGACAAACCTACGAGCAGTACTTC
TRBJ2-1 | - | TRBV9 | - | CASSVGGSEQFF | TGTGCCAGCAGCGTAGGGGGGAGTGAGCAGTTCTTC
TRBJ1-2 | once | TRBV4-1 | - | CASSQERGELYGYTF | TGCGCCAGCAGCCAAGAGAGAGGGGAGCTCTATGGCTACACCTTC
TRBJ2-1 | - | TRBV2 | TRBD2 | CASSGLAGGSYNEQFF | TGTGCCAGCAGCGGACTAGCGGGAGGTAGCTACAATGAGCAGTTCTTC
TRBJ1-1 | - | TRBV28 | - | CASSHLRGAGGTEAFF | TGTGCCAGCAGCCACCTTCGGGGGGCCGGGGGCACTGAAGCTTTCTTT
TRBJ1-3 | - | TRBV4-1 | - | CASSQAGNTIYF | TGCGCCAGCAGCCAAGCTGGAAACACCATATATTTT